These 2 T cell receptor beta chains came from one sample sequenced in a study of STAT5B mutations in CD4+ large granular lymphocyte leukemia. Produced via immunoSEQ multiplex PCR; TCRdb's table is partial and in-frame only. This table holds more than 30,000 clones, approximately 79% found once. The sample consisted of CD4+ T cells from blood buffy coats. Every receptor here comes from a human donor in good health.

The chain links TRBV14 to TRBJ1-1, with no clear D. From germline, CDR1 is SGHDN and CDR2 FVKESK. CDR3 length equals 15 residues. The V gene lost 1 base and the J gene lost 5 bases, with 14 bases spanning the gap. In nucleotides, the CDR3 is TGTGCCAGCAGCCAAGTGGTAGGGCCGAGGACTGAAGCTTTCTTT. Translation: CASSQVVGPRTEAFF. Full variable domain (rest looked up from reference TRBV14 and TRBJ1-1): EAGVTQFPSHSVIEKGQTVTLRCDPISGHDNLYWYRRVMGKEIKFLLHFVKESKQDESGMPNNRFLAERTGGTYSTLKVQPAELEDSGVYFCASSQVVGPRTEAFFGQGTRLTVV.

This clone has more than one count but fewer than ten. The chain joins TRBV28 to TRBJ1-2; no firm D call. The CDR3 is 14 amino acids. Trimming pared 3 bases from V and 1 base from J, leaving 9 bases between. In germline, CDR1 is MDHEN, CDR2 SYDVKM. DNA for the CDR3: TGTGCCAGCAGTTTGAGTCGGGTTAACTATGGCTACACCTTC. Encoded protein: CASSLSRVNYGYTF.